The 30 T cell receptor beta chains in this list originate from one sample, sequenced in a study of blood T cell repertoires in COVID-19. Clones were read by immunoSEQ multiplex PCR, and TCRdb kept only the in-frame ones, dropping some. This sample has about 310,000 clones, with about 87% found just once. The sample comprised peripheral blood. The receptors derive from a man in his 70s with acute or convalescent COVID-19.

The chain employs TRBV4-2 and TRBJ2-7; D ambiguous. This CDR3 spans 15 amino acids. CDR1 and CDR2 from the germline V gene are LGHNA and YNFKEQ. Trimming took off 1 base at V and 1 base at J, with 11 bases between the two ends. CDR3 in amino acids: CASSQALADSYEQYF. The CDR3 DNA is TGTGCCAGCAGCCAAGCTTTGGCCGATTCCTACGAGCAGTACTTC.

The V and J genes are TRBV19 and TRBJ2-1; 9 nucleotides agree with TRBD2. CDR3 length: 16 residues. V was clipped by 3 bases and J by 1 base; unmatched bases: 4. Per germline, CDR1 LNHDA and CDR2 SQIVND (reference sequence). For the CDR3, the DNA is TGTGCCAGTAGTATGATAGCGGGAGCGTCCTACAATGAGCAGTTCTTC. Translating gives CASSMIAGASYNEQFF.

This chain uses TRBV4-3 with TRBJ1-2; TRBD1 matches at 9 bases. The CDR3 is 15 residues long. The trim removed 3 bases at V and 5 bases at J, leaving 7 bases unmatched. Germline-derived CDR1 and CDR2 are LGHNA and YSLEER. CDR3 bases: TGCGCCAGCAGCCAGTCGACAGGGGGATATTATGGCTACACCTTC. Encoded protein: CASSQSTGGYYGYTF.

The chain links TRBV19 to TRBJ1-2, with D tentatively TRBD1 (6 bases). From germline, CDR1 is LNHDA and CDR2 SQIVND (reference sequence). This CDR3 comprises 19 residues. Trimming cost V 0 bases and J 2 bases, with 22 bases left between them. Here the CDR3 DNA reads TGTGCCAGTAGTATAGATCTATTGGGGGCAATAACTGGAAACTATGGCTACACCTTC. This sequence encodes CASSIDLLGAITGNYGYTF.

The chain couples TRBV7-2 to TRBJ1-5; the match to TRBD1 covers 8 bases. V was clipped by 5 bases and J by 0 bases; unmatched bases: 6. The CDR3 runs to 16 residues. The germline V gene encodes CDR1 SGHTA and CDR2 FQGNSA. CDR3 amino acids: CASSDGTGFSNQPQHF. CDR3 DNA sequence: TGTGCCAGCAGCGACGGGACAGGATTTAGCAATCAGCCCCAGCATTTT. The variable domain in full, with the rest retrieved from reference TRBV7-2 and TRBJ1-5, is GAGVSQSPSNKVTEKGKDVELRCDPISGHTALYWYRQSLGQGLEFLIYFQGNSAPDKSGLPSDRFSAERTGGSVSTLTIQRTQQEDSAVYLCASSDGTGFSNQPQHFGDGTRLSIL.

This chain joins TRBV2 and TRBJ1-4; possibly TRBD1 for D (6 bases). The length of the CDR3 is 14 residues. Germline CDR1 reads SNHLY; CDR2 reads FYNNEI. The germline V and J ends were trimmed by 10 bases and 10 bases, with 22 bases remaining between them. The CDR3 nucleotides read TGTGCCACCTCCTTGGAGGGGGGGGAAGGAAAACTGTTTTTT. Its protein is CATSLEGGEGKLFF.

This chain connects TRBV3-1 (or the pseudogene TRBV3-2) to TRBJ1-3; 8 bases fit TRBD1. CDR1 and CDR2 (germline): LGHDT, YNNKEL (reference sequence). The V segment lost 4 bases and the J segment 6 bases; nucleotides outside the gene matches: 8. The CDR3 sequence is 15 residues long. CDR3 sequence: CASSPRTGRLNTIYF. Here the CDR3 DNA reads TGTGCCAGCAGCCCGCGGACAGGGAGGTTAAACACCATATATTTT.

The chain is built from TRBV5-4 and TRBJ2-7; 7 bases line up with TRBD1. Germline assignment: CDR1 SGHNT and CDR2 YYREEE (reference sequence). V trimming: 1 base; J trimming: 6 bases; junction bases outside the gene matches: 4. This CDR3 is built from 13 residues. CDR3 amino acids: CASSLQGGFEQYF. CDR3 in DNA: TGTGCCAGCAGCTTGCAAGGGGGCTTCGAGCAGTACTTC.

The CDR3 protein is CASRGEQGSSSGYTF. The CDR3 DNA is TGTGCCAGCAGGGGCGAACAGGGCTCCAGCTCGGGCTACACCTTC. V and J are TRBV5-4 and TRBJ1-2; perhaps TRBD1 as D (6 bases). CDR3 length: 15 amino acids. Germline CDR1 SGHNT, CDR2 YYREEE (reference sequence). Trimming left V 5 bases short and J 8 bases short, with 22 bases between. Full variable domain (outside the CDR3, taken from reference TRBV5-4 and TRBJ1-2): ETGVTQSPTHLIKTRGQQVTLRCSSQSGHNTVSWYQQALGQGPQFIFQYYREEENGRGNFPPRFSGLQFPNYSSELNVNALELDDSALYLCASRGEQGSSSGYTFGSGTRLTVV.

V and J are TRBV5-1 and TRBJ1-5; D is ambiguous. Trimming took 4 bases from V and 4 from J, leaving 15 bases between them. This CDR3 has 15 amino acids. The germline V gene encodes CDR1 SGHRS and CDR2 YFSETQ. This CDR3 reads CASSPEGGPNQPQHF. In nucleotides, the CDR3 is TGCGCCAGCAGCCCGGAAGGAGGGCCGAATCAGCCCCAGCATTTT.

This clone appeared once. The V gene is TRBV28, the J gene TRBJ2-7; D is unclear. Germline CDR1 reads MDHEN; CDR2 reads SYDVKM. This CDR3 comprises 13 residues. Trimming removed 4 bases at V and 2 bases at J, with 9 bases between. This CDR3 reads CASSSLPPYEQYF. CDR3 coding DNA: TGTGCCAGCAGTTCCCTCCCCCCCTACGAGCAGTACTTC.

This chain joins TRBV5-8 and TRBJ1-2; D gene unclear. Germline lookup yields CDR1 SGHTS and CDR2 YDEGEE. The CDR3 is 13 amino acids. The V end was cut by 0 bases, the J end by 3 bases, with 6 bases between. CDR3 bases: TGTGCCAGCAGCTTGGTTATAGACTATGGCTACACCTTC. As protein: CASSLVIDYGYTF.

This clone was counted a single time. The rearrangement joins TRBV28 to TRBJ2-2; tentatively, D is TRBD1 (6 bases). Per germline, CDR1 MDHEN and CDR2 SYDVKM. CDR3 size: 14 residues. V was pared by 10 bases and J by 4 bases, with 16 bases between. Here the CDR3 DNA reads TGTGCCATCGAAACAGGGTCGGGCACCGGGGAGCTGTTTTTT. It yields the protein CAIETGSGTGELFF. Together with reference TRBV28 and TRBJ2-2, the CDR3 gives the full variable domain: DVKVTQSSRYLVKRTGEKVFLECVQDMDHENMFWYRQDPGLGLRLIYFSYDVKMKEKGDIPEGYSVSREKKERFSLILESASTNQTSMYLCAIETGSGTGELFFGEGSRLTVL.

The chain is built from TRBV28 and TRBJ2-7, with 7 bases lining up with TRBD1. The V segment lost 6 bases and the J segment 5 bases; nucleotides outside the gene matches: 10. Germline V CDR1 and CDR2: MDHEN, SYDVKM. There are 14 residues in the CDR3. CDR3 nucleotide sequence: TGTGCCAGCAGGTATACAGGGGTTAGGGACGAGCAGTACTTC. This sequence encodes CASRYTGVRDEQYF.

The CDR3 nucleotides read TGTGCCAGCATGGTCAGGGGGAATGGCTACACCTTC. Protein: CASMVRGNGYTF. The genes are TRBV6-5 and TRBJ1-2, with TRBD1 identical over 7 bases. Trimming at V came to 7 bases and at J to 6 bases, leaving 5 bases not matched to a gene. The CDR3 is made up of 12 amino acids. Germline CDR1 and CDR2: MNHEY and SVGAGI.

The V and J genes are TRBV6-5 and TRBJ1-5; 7 nucleotides line up with TRBD1. The CDR3 contains 14 residues. Trimming took 6 bases from V and 3 from J; bases not matched to a gene: 5. Germline values: CDR1 MNHEY, CDR2 SVGAGI. The CDR3 sequence is CASSQGGDNQPQHF. CDR3 in DNA: TGTGCCAGCAGCCAGGGGGGAGACAATCAGCCCCAGCATTTT.

This chain uses TRBV6-2 or TRBV6-3 with TRBJ2-1; D is perhaps TRBD2 (5 bases). CDR3 length: 15 amino acids. In germline, CDR1 is MNHEY, CDR2 SVGEGT. V lost 5 bases, J lost 7 bases, and 18 bases lay in between. CDR3 protein: CASSQQRTLGNEQFF. The CDR3 bases are TGTGCCAGCAGTCAGCAGCGGACCCTGGGAAATGAGCAGTTCTTC.

The chain combines TRBV27 with TRBJ2-3; 8 positions match TRBD1. V gave up 6 bases and J gave up 2 bases; unmatched junction bases: 4. The CDR3 is 14 amino acids. Germline lookup yields CDR1 MNHEY and CDR2 SMNVEV (reference sequence). The CDR3 sequence: CASSPDRVTDTQYF. DNA for the CDR3: TGTGCCAGCAGCCCGGACAGGGTCACAGATACGCAGTATTTT.

The chain combines TRBV20-1 with TRBJ2-7, with 9 bases lining up with TRBD1. The germline CDR1 and CDR2 sequences are DFQATT and SNEGSKA (reference sequence). V was clipped by 3 bases and J by 3 bases; unmatched bases: 9. The CDR3 extends over 15 amino acids. The DNA for the CDR3 is TGCAGTGCTAGTGGAACAGGGGGCGCATTCTACGAGCAGTACTTC. It encodes CSASGTGGAFYEQYF.

This chain links TRBV7-2 with TRBJ1-4, with 8 bases that match TRBD1. Per the germline V gene, CDR1 is SGHTA and CDR2 is FQGNSA. V lost 5 bases and J lost 8; bases outside the gene matches: 10. The CDR3 sequence is 15 residues long. The CDR3: CASSPLGQGHEKLFF. CDR3 bases: TGTGCCAGCAGCCCATTAGGACAGGGACACGAAAAACTGTTTTTT. Together with reference TRBV7-2 and TRBJ1-4, the CDR3 gives the full variable domain: GAGVSQSPSNKVTEKGKDVELRCDPISGHTALYWYRQSLGQGLEFLIYFQGNSAPDKSGLPSDRFSAERTGGSVSTLTIQRTQQEDSAVYLCASSPLGQGHEKLFFGSGTQLSVL.

This clone was found a few times. The genes are TRBV5-1 and TRBJ2-3; 12 bases are a match to TRBD1. The trim removed 5 bases at V and 0 bases at J, leaving 10 bases unmatched. The CDR3 spans 18 residues. The germline gives CDR1 SGHRS, CDR2 YFSETQ. The CDR3 is CASRTSGTGGASTDTQYF. DNA of the CDR3: TGCGCCAGCAGAACTTCCGGGACAGGGGGCGCGAGCACAGATACGCAGTATTTT.

V usage is TRBV4-2 and J usage is TRBJ2-1; 10 bases map to TRBD2. The CDR3 contains 17 residues. Germline lookup yields CDR1 LGHNA and CDR2 YNFKEQ. V lost 4 bases to trimming and J lost 4 bases; unmatched junction nucleotides: 10. The CDR3 DNA reads TGTGCCAGCAGCCCCTCGGGGACAGCGGGGGGGTACAATGAGCAGTTCTTC. Translation gives CASSPSGTAGGYNEQFF.

This chain connects TRBV2 to TRBJ2-3, with 12 bases aligning to TRBD1. Germline CDR1 is SNHLY and CDR2 is FYNNEI. The CDR3 extends over 15 amino acids. The ends lost 6 bases at V and 5 bases at J; junction bases unmatched: 6. The CDR3 DNA follows: TGTGCCAGCAGGCGGGACAGGGGGCCCGTAGATACGCAGTATTTT. Protein sequence: CASRRDRGPVDTQYF.

The CDR3 spells CASSPSGGGWETQYF. The CDR3 nucleotides read TGTGCCAGCAGCCCCAGCGGGGGTGGGTGGGAGACCCAGTACTTC. This chain joins TRBV11-2 and TRBJ2-5, with TRBD2 matching over 8 bases. Germline V gene sequence: CDR1 SGHAT, CDR2 FQNNGV. There are 15 residues in the CDR3. V was clipped by 5 bases and J by 5 bases; unmatched bases: 10. The full variable domain, rest sourced from reference TRBV11-2 and TRBJ2-5, is EAGVAQSPRYKIIEKRQSVAFWCNPISGHATLYWYQQILGQGPKLLIQFQNNGVVDDSQLPKDRFSAERLKGVDSTLKIQPAKLEDSAVYLCASSPSGGGWETQYFGPGTRLLVL.

The CDR3 DNA sequence: TGTGCCAGCAGTACTAGCGGGAGTCGAGGAGCTGAGCAGTTCTTC. Translating gives CASSTSGSRGAEQFF. V and J are TRBV6-6 and TRBJ2-1, with 11 bases lining up with TRBD2. With 5 bases clipped from V and 9 bases from J, the junction kept 9 bases outside the gene matches. The CDR3 runs 15 residues. Germline CDR1 is MNHNY and CDR2 is SVGAGI (reference sequence).

This sequence joins TRBV7-9 and TRBJ2-7, with TRBD1 as a possible D gene (6 bases). Germline CDR1 SEHNR, CDR2 FQNEAQ (reference sequence). The CDR3 is 14 amino acids. The V and J ends lost 5 bases and 2 bases respectively, with 13 bases between them. The CDR3 coding sequence is TGTGCCAGCAGCCTCCGGGACATCCCCTACGAGCAGTACTTC. Amino acids: CASSLRDIPYEQYF.

This clone was detected once. This chain links TRBV3-1 (or the pseudogene TRBV3-2) with TRBJ2-7; the D gene is possibly TRBD1 (6 bases). In germline, CDR1 is LGHDT, CDR2 YNNKEL (reference sequence). This CDR3 has 17 amino acids. V lost 3 bases to trimming and J lost 0 bases, with 18 bases between them. The CDR3 reads CASSHNLMTGVSYEQYF. CDR3 bases: TGTGCCAGCAGCCATAATCTTATGACAGGAGTCTCCTACGAGCAGTACTTC.

This chain connects TRBV23-1 to TRBJ2-3; 9 bases align to TRBD2. TRBV23-1 is given ORF status, its function remaining uncertain. The CDR3 is 15 amino acids. J gave up 6 bases and V 2 bases, and 6 bases lay outside the gene matches. The CDR3 DNA sequence: TGCGCCAGCAGTCAACAGGGACTAGCCGCGGATACGCAGTATTTT. It translates to CASSQQGLAADTQYF.

V usage is TRBV13 and J usage is TRBJ1-1; D remains unclear. Germline V CDR1 and CDR2: PRHDT, FYEKMQ (reference sequence). The CDR3 sequence is 13 residues long. Trimming left V 10 bases short and J 2 bases short, with 14 bases between. The CDR3: CATERQSNTEAFF. CDR3 nucleotide sequence: TGTGCCACCGAGAGGCAGTCCAACACTGAAGCTTTCTTT.

CDR3 in amino acids: CASRHRENTEAFF. The DNA for the CDR3 is TGTGCCAGCAGACACAGGGAGAACACTGAAGCTTTCTTT. The chain recombines TRBV25-1 with TRBJ1-1; tentative D call: TRBD1 (6 bases). V was pared by 6 bases and J by 1 base, with 9 bases between. In germline, CDR1 is MGHDK, CDR2 SYGVNS. CDR3 size: 13 residues.